These 13 T cell receptor beta chains came from one sample sequenced in a study of blood T cells in healthy people across ages. Sample-barcoded 5' priming and a J-beta primer mix drove a second PCR of roughly 6 to 12 cycles. TCRdb re-analysed the 5' RACE reads in MiXCR, keeping a single row per CDR3 protein. The sample lists about 1.1 million distinct CDR3 sequences, around two fifths occurring once. The material sequenced was blood. Source of these receptors: a man aged 18 to 35 in good health.

This rearrangement joins TRBV28 to TRBJ1-1; unclear D gene. V lost 11 bases and J 0 bases, leaving 16 bases between the germline ends. The germline CDR1 and CDR2 sequences are MDHEN and SYDVKM. The CDR3 contains 14 residues. The DNA of the CDR3 is TGTGCCCTGCACGGGGAGAGGATGAACACTGAAGCTTTCTTT. Residues: CALHGERMNTEAFF.

This clonotype showed up just a few times. This chain connects TRBV3-1 to TRBJ1-1; no clear D. The V end lost 2 bases, the J end lost 6 bases, and 16 bases lay between the germline ends. The CDR3 has 15 amino acids. Per germline, CDR1 LGHDT and CDR2 YNNKEL (reference sequence). CDR3 in DNA: TGTGCCAGCAGCCAATTCGGGGTCTTGGGCGCTGAAGCTTTCTTT. Its translation is CASSQFGVLGAEAFF.

The chain has TRBV4-1 and TRBJ2-3, with 8 bases matching TRBD2. This CDR3 region has 19 residues. V lost 0 bases and J lost 1; bases outside the gene matches: 12. The germline CDR1 and CDR2 sequences are MGHRA and YSYEKL. The CDR3 reads CASSQEFRGGMGRTDTQYF. CDR3 nucleotide sequence: TGCGCCAGCAGCCAAGAATTTCGGGGGGGGATGGGACGCACAGATACGCAGTATTTT.

The chain is built from TRBV5-1 and TRBJ1-2; 7 bases fit TRBD1. J gave up 2 bases and V 4 bases, and 8 bases lay outside the gene matches. The CDR3 extends over 15 amino acids. The germline gives CDR1 SGHRS, CDR2 YFSETQ. CDR3 in DNA: TGCGCCAGCAGCGCTCGACAGGGCCTAAACTATGGCTACACCTTC. Translation: CASSARQGLNYGYTF.

Notes on this clonotype: A much larger clonotype is one base distant, so this may be a read error. The chain is built from TRBV29-1 and TRBJ2-3; perhaps D is TRBD1 or TRBD2 (5 bases each). The CDR3 is made up of 12 amino acids. CDR1 and CDR2 (germline): SQVTM, ANQGSEA. Trimming removed 7 bases from V and 5 bases from J, with 13 bases in between. The CDR3 spells CSAGAPQDTQYF. Written as DNA, the CDR3 is TGCAGCGCCGGGGCTCCCCAAGATACGCAGTATTTT.

The V call is TRBV6-2 or TRBV6-3, the J call TRBJ2-7, with 9 nucleotides matching TRBD2. This CDR3 region has 17 residues. The V gene end was trimmed by 3 bases and the J gene end by 7 bases; junction bases not matched to a gene: 16. Germline V lookup: CDR1 MNHEY, CDR2 SVGEGT. The CDR3 sequence: CASSYSWAGGQFNEQYF. DNA of the CDR3: TGTGCCAGCAGTTATTCTTGGGCGGGGGGGCAATTCAATGAGCAGTACTTC.

The chain is built from TRBV5-1 and TRBJ2-7; TRBD2 agrees at 9 bases. Germline CDR1 reads SGHRS; CDR2 reads YFSETQ. This CDR3 spans 16 amino acids. With V trimmed by 0 bases and J by 7 bases, 11 bases remained unmatched. CDR3 DNA sequence: TGCGCCAGCAGCTTGGGGTTAGCGGGGGTTGGCAATGAGCAGTACTTC. It encodes CASSLGLAGVGNEQYF.

The V gene is TRBV14, the J gene TRBJ2-1; a possible D gene is TRBD1 (5 bases). Between the trimmed V and J ends, which lost 3 bases and 4 bases, there was a span of 16 bases. This CDR3 has 16 residues. Germline V gene sequence: CDR1 SGHDN, CDR2 FVKESK. CDR3 sequence reads: CASSQQGNRPYNEQFF. The CDR3 nucleotides are TGTGCCAGCAGCCAGCAAGGGAACAGGCCGTACAATGAGCAGTTCTTC.

The V call is TRBV12-3 or TRBV12-4, the J call TRBJ2-3; D may match TRBD1 or TRBD2 (6 bases each). V was trimmed by 3 bases and J by 0 bases, leaving 10 bases between them. The CDR3 has 15 amino acids. CDR3 in DNA: TGTGCCAGCAGTTTCCCGGGGGCTAGCACAGATACGCAGTATTTT. Its translation: CASSFPGASTDTQYF.

This clonotype was detected many times. The genes are TRBV2 and TRBJ2-1, with TRBD1 matching over 7 bases. V dropped 9 bases and J dropped 3; count of bases not matched to a gene: 2. CDR1 and CDR2 (germline): SNHLY, FYNNEI. The CDR3 is made up of 12 amino acids. DNA of the CDR3: TGTGCCAGTCGACAGGGCTACAATGAGCAGTTCTTC. Translation: CASRQGYNEQFF.

The chain links TRBV28 to TRBJ1-6; D may be TRBD1 (5 bases). Per germline, CDR1 MDHEN and CDR2 SYDVKM. The CDR3 spans 13 residues. V gave up 7 bases and J gave up 7 bases, with 11 bases separating them. CDR3 bases: TGTGCCAGCACGGGGGACGCGAATTCACCCCTCCACTTT. Amino acid sequence: CASTGDANSPLHF.

Comments on this clonotype: This may come from a read error, since a much larger clone is one base off. The V gene is TRBV5-6, the J gene TRBJ2-7, with D perhaps TRBD2 (5 bases). There are 13 residues in the CDR3. Germline assignment: CDR1 SGHDT and CDR2 YYEEEE. The CDR3 nucleotides read TGTGCCGGCAGCTTGCACGGGGTAAGCGAGCAGTACTTC. It is translated as CAGSLHGVSEQYF.

This clonotype showed up just once. This chain uses TRBV7-2 with TRBJ2-7; D gene uncertain. The J call may not be correct, given that the DNA end is closer to TRBJ2-5. The CDR3 totals 13 residues. Germline V lookup: CDR1 SGHTA, CDR2 FQGNSA. CDR3 protein: CASSVFRQETQYF. DNA of the CDR3: TGTGCCAGCAGCGTATTCCGCCAAGAGACCCAGTACTTC.